The source of this T cell receptor (beta chain) is a study of blood T cell repertoires in COVID-19. The protocol was immunoSEQ multiplex PCR, while the TCRdb copy is restricted to in-frame clones and leaves out a portion. The table has around 270,000 clones, around 83% seen once. Sequences were obtained from peripheral blood. The source is a woman in her thirties or forties who had recovered from COVID-19.

The CDR3 loop is CASSLGDRNTEAFF. CDR3 DNA: TGCGCCAGCAGCTTGGGAGACAGGAACACTGAAGCTTTCTTT. The J gene is TRBJ1-1, the V gene TRBV5-1, with D perhaps TRBD1 (5 bases). This CDR3 spans 14 amino acids. Germline values: CDR1 SGHRS, CDR2 YFSETQ. Trimming removed 0 bases from V and 1 base from J, with 7 bases in between.